The T cell receptor (beta chain) described here comes from a study of chemoradiotherapy in HPV16-positive cancers. This table comes from immunoSEQ multiplex PCR, and its TCRdb copy is limited to in-frame clones, with some not included. The sample lists more than 13,000 clones, roughly 88% occurring once. V lost 3 bases to trimming and J lost 0 bases; unmatched junction nucleotides: 6. CDR3 length equals 17 residues. The receptor was isolated from a human donor with HPV-associated anogenital cancer. Material: blood, obtained from a patient who underwent chemoradiotherapy. The chain joins TRBV5-3 to TRBJ2-6, with TRBD1 matching over 7 bases. TRBV5-3 is sorted into the ORF group, with uncertain function. CDR3 nucleotide sequence: TGTGCCAGAAGCTGGGACAGTCCCCGCTCTGGGGCCAACGTCCTGACTTTC. Its translation: CARSWDSPRSGANVLTF.